What follows are 21 T cell receptor beta chains derived from one specimen sequenced in a study of blood T cell repertoires in COVID-19. The assay was immunoSEQ multiplex PCR, and TCRdb's table has in-frame clones only and misses some. The table shows 450,000 or so clones, with 85% to 90% occurring only once. The sample comprised peripheral blood. These receptors were collected from a man in his late teens or twenties with COVID-19, enrolled during active disease.

This clone was recorded once. The chain combines TRBV7-9 with TRBJ2-1; possible D gene TRBD1, 6 bases. This CDR3 has 15 residues. Germline values: CDR1 SEHNR, CDR2 FQNEAQ (reference sequence). V lost 1 base, J lost 5 bases, and 12 bases lay in between. CDR3 in amino acids: CASSLGWGPDNEQFF. In DNA, the CDR3 is TGTGCCAGCAGCTTAGGTTGGGGGCCCGACAATGAGCAGTTCTTC.

The chain couples TRBV19 to TRBJ1-2; D gene unclear. The CDR3 spans 13 residues. Per germline, CDR1 LNHDA and CDR2 SQIVND (reference sequence). V was clipped by 8 bases and J by 3 bases, with 13 bases between them. As DNA, the CDR3 is TGTGCCAGTGTATCTCAGTTCCACTATGGCTACACCTTC. Its protein is CASVSQFHYGYTF.

This chain uses TRBV6-5 with TRBJ1-2; a possible D gene is TRBD1 (5 bases). Trimming removed 6 bases from V and 8 bases from J, with 7 bases in between. The germline V gene has CDR1 MNHEY and CDR2 SVGAGI. CDR3 length: 10 residues. The CDR3 region has the DNA TGTGCCAGCAGACAGGACGGCTACACCTTC. Amino acids: CASRQDGYTF.

The rearrangement links TRBV4-1 to TRBJ1-1, with TRBD1 identical over 7 bases. The CDR3 extends over 13 amino acids. Germline CDR1 MGHRA, CDR2 YSYEKL. With V trimmed by 2 bases and J by 7 bases, 4 bases remained unmatched. The CDR3 spells CASSQTQGFEAFF. Written as DNA, the CDR3 is TGCGCCAGCAGCCAAACACAGGGGTTTGAAGCTTTCTTT.

The sample holds one count of this clone. The V and J genes are TRBV10-2 and TRBJ2-7; the D gene is possibly TRBD1 (5 bases). V was clipped by 2 bases and J by 5 bases, with 10 bases between them. The CDR3 consists of 13 residues. Germline values: CDR1 WSHSY, CDR2 SAAADI. The CDR3 coding sequence is TGCGCCAGCAGTGAGAGGGGCATCAACGAGCAGTACTTC. This translates into CASSERGINEQYF.

The rearrangement links TRBV3-1 (or the pseudogene TRBV3-2) to TRBJ1-4; TRBD1 might be the D (5 bases). Germline CDR1 and CDR2: LGHDT and YNNKEL (reference sequence). V lost 4 bases to trimming and J lost 3 bases, with 15 bases between them. This CDR3 comprises 16 residues. The CDR3 sequence is CASSPGWGSPNEKLFF. The CDR3, as DNA: TGTGCCAGCAGCCCCGGTTGGGGCAGCCCTAATGAAAAACTGTTTTTT.

The chain carries TRBV3-1 (or the pseudogene TRBV3-2) and TRBJ2-4; TRBD1 matches 10 bases. Germline lookup yields CDR1 LGHDT and CDR2 YNNKEL (reference sequence). CDR3 size: 14 residues. J was trimmed by 8 bases and V by 5 bases; bases with no gene match: 6. The CDR3 protein is CASSFGTGEDIQYF. In nucleotides, the CDR3 is TGTGCCAGCAGCTTCGGGACAGGGGAGGACATTCAGTACTTC.

The rearrangement joins TRBV29-1 to TRBJ1-2; D not resolved. CDR3 length: 12 residues. Germline V gene lookup returns CDR1 SQVTM and CDR2 ANQGSEA. V lost 0 bases and J 13 bases, leaving 15 bases between the germline ends. The CDR3 sequence is CSVEDRGYRPTF. DNA of the CDR3: TGCAGCGTTGAAGATCGAGGGTATCGGCCCACCTTC.

The V and J genes are TRBV5-6 and TRBJ2-7, with 10 bases matching TRBD1. V was clipped by 3 bases and J by 5 bases; unmatched bases: 5. Germline lookup yields CDR1 SGHDT and CDR2 YYEEEE. The CDR3 contains 14 residues. The DNA of the CDR3 is TGTGCCAGCAGCTCTCGGGACAGGGGCCACGAGCAGTACTTC. Protein sequence: CASSSRDRGHEQYF.

This clone was detected only once. The chain recombines TRBV2 with TRBJ2-2; tentative D call: TRBD1 (5 bases). The V gene's germline CDR1 is SNHLY and CDR2 FYNNEI. V lost 4 bases and J 5 bases, leaving 11 bases between the germline ends. CDR3 length: 14 residues. The CDR3 spells CASSAGPGTGELFF. The CDR3 DNA is TGTGCCAGCAGTGCAGGGCCCGGAACCGGGGAGCTGTTTTTT.

This chain uses TRBV7-9 with TRBJ2-2; 7 positions match TRBD1. The CDR3 loop spans 12 amino acids. Germline CDR1 reads SEHNR; CDR2 reads FQNEAQ (reference sequence). J was trimmed by 5 bases and V by 8 bases; bases with no gene match: 2. CDR3 bases: TGTGCCAGCTTCAGGGGGACCGGGGAGCTGTTTTTT. Translated, it gives CASFRGTGELFF.

The chain carries TRBV7-9 and TRBJ2-2; 10 bases fit TRBD2. The V and J ends lost 2 bases and 6 bases, in that order; junction bases with no gene match: 3. From germline, CDR1 is SEHNR and CDR2 FQNEAQ (reference sequence). This CDR3 is 15 amino acids long. This CDR3 is CASSLSGGASGELFF. The CDR3 DNA sequence: TGTGCCAGCAGCTTAAGCGGGGGGGCCTCCGGGGAGCTGTTTTTT.

The chain employs TRBV12-3 or TRBV12-4 and TRBJ2-1; D uncertain. V shed 1 base and J shed 10 bases, with 11 bases lying between them. This CDR3 has 13 amino acids. CDR3 nucleotide sequence: TGTGCCAGCAGTTTAGTGAGAGGTGGCGAGCAGTTCTTC. As protein: CASSLVRGGEQFF.

The table lists this clone with a few counts. The chain joins TRBV2 to TRBJ2-1, with TRBD2 identical over 15 bases. Trimming cost V 6 bases and J 9 bases; bases outside gene matches: 9. Germline values: CDR1 SNHLY, CDR2 FYNNEI. The CDR3 has 16 residues. The CDR3 protein is CASRAPGLAGGREQFF. The CDR3 DNA reads TGTGCCAGCAGGGCACCGGGACTAGCGGGAGGACGTGAGCAGTTCTTC.

The chain combines TRBV7-9 with TRBJ1-3; D not resolved. Looked up from germline, CDR1 is SEHNR and CDR2 is FQNEAQ (reference sequence). The V end lost 1 base, the J end lost 0 bases, and 10 bases lay between the germline ends. The CDR3 loop spans 16 amino acids. CDR3 residues: CASSLGRYPSGNTIYF. CDR3 in DNA: TGTGCCAGCAGCTTAGGGCGGTATCCCTCTGGAAACACCATATATTTT. Full variable domain (rest looked up from reference TRBV7-9 and TRBJ1-3): DTGVSQNPRHKITKRGQNVTFRCDPISEHNRLYWYRQTLGQGPEFLTYFQNEAQLEKSRLLSDRFSAERPKGSFSTLEIQRTEQGDSAMYLCASSLGRYPSGNTIYFGEGSWLTVV.

The rearrangement links TRBV24-1 to TRBJ2-2, with no clear D. The CDR3 has 13 amino acids. CDR1 is KGHDR and CDR2 is SFDVKD in the germline V gene. V lost 7 bases and J 2 bases, leaving 7 bases between the germline ends. The CDR3 region is CATSNTNTGELFF. DNA for the CDR3: TGTGCCACCAGCAACACCAACACCGGGGAGCTGTTTTTT.

J is TRBJ2-7 and V is TRBV3-1 (or the pseudogene TRBV3-2), with D possibly being TRBD2 (5 bases). Trimming took 0 bases from V and 4 from J, leaving 16 bases between them. The CDR3 is made up of 16 amino acids. Per germline, CDR1 LGHDT and CDR2 YNNKEL (reference sequence). Here the CDR3 DNA reads TGTGCCAGCAGCCAAGAAGGACGACGGGGTTCTTACGAGCAGTACTTC. It encodes CASSQEGRRGSYEQYF.

This chain joins TRBV5-1 and TRBJ2-3; D is perhaps TRBD2 (6 bases). The CDR3 consists of 15 residues. The V end lost 2 bases, the J end lost 1 base, and 11 bases lay between the germline ends. Germline loops: CDR1 SGHRS, CDR2 YFSETQ. Here the CDR3 DNA reads TGCGCCAGCAGCTTTAGCGGTTCCCGCACAGATACGCAGTATTTT. It yields the protein CASSFSGSRTDTQYF.

The chain uses TRBV14 and TRBJ1-6; D gene uncertain. This CDR3 is 15 amino acids long. From germline, CDR1 is SGHDN and CDR2 FVKESK. V lost 0 bases, J lost 7 bases, and 10 bases lay in between. The CDR3 region has the DNA TGTGCCAGCAGCCAAGAATCGGGAGGAAATTCACCCCTCCACTTT. It is translated as CASSQESGGNSPLHF. Combining the CDR3 with reference TRBV14 and TRBJ1-6 gives the whole variable domain EAGVTQFPSHSVIEKGQTVTLRCDPISGHDNLYWYRRVMGKEIKFLLHFVKESKQDESGMPNNRFLAERTGGTYSTLKVQPAELEDSGVYFCASSQESGGNSPLHFGNGTRLTVT.

This chain joins TRBV10-1 and TRBJ2-4, with D perhaps matching TRBD2 (5 bases). The CDR3 spans 14 residues. The V gene's germline CDR1 is WNHNN and CDR2 SYGVQD (reference sequence). V lost 11 bases and J lost 0, with 14 bases in between. CDR3 loop: CAAGEILAKNIQYF. The DNA for the CDR3 is TGCGCCGCTGGGGAGATCCTAGCCAAAAACATTCAGTACTTC.

This rearrangement joins TRBV28 to TRBJ1-5, with D possibly being TRBD1 (6 bases). The V end lost 0 bases, the J end lost 9 bases, and 12 bases lay between the germline ends. The germline CDR1 and CDR2 sequences are MDHEN and SYDVKM. This CDR3 is built from 14 residues. Here the CDR3 DNA reads TGTGCCAGCAGTTTATGGGGACTACAGGGGCCCCAGCATTTT. It is translated as CASSLWGLQGPQHF.